Included here is one TCR beta chain sequence, with context. Its target is unknown. Libraries were prepared by immunoSEQ multiplex PCR; TCRdb keeps only in-frame clonotypes and omits some of them. The data show almost 400,000 clones, with roughly 90% seen just once and approximately 1.9% held by the top ten. V was pared by 6 bases and J by 4 bases, with 16 bases of the junction left unmatched. Looked up from germline, CDR1 is SGHNT and CDR2 is YYREEE (reference sequence). The CDR3 has 18 residues. The data stem from a study of Ad26.COV2.S vaccination and SARS-CoV-2 variants. Study-level points and caveats: Comparability of non-spike TCR breadth was observed across vaccine and placebo recipients.

As for treatment: about 20 received Ad26.COV2.S at low or high dose, single or two shots; 5 received placebo; per-sample allocation not given. Sample collection was performed on day 63 after the first vaccine or placebo injection. V gene TRBV5-4 combines with J gene TRBJ2-1, with 10 positions matching TRBD2. The source of this sequence is a person aged 18-60 years who received the Ad26.COV2.S COVID-19 vaccine or a placebo. This specimen consisted of peripheral blood, obtained in a trial of Ad26.COV2.S vaccine versus placebo. CDR3 residues: CASNRELAGENRYNEQFF. For the CDR3, the DNA is TGTGCCAGCAATAGAGAGCTAGCGGGAGAGAATCGTTACAATGAGCAGTTCTTC.